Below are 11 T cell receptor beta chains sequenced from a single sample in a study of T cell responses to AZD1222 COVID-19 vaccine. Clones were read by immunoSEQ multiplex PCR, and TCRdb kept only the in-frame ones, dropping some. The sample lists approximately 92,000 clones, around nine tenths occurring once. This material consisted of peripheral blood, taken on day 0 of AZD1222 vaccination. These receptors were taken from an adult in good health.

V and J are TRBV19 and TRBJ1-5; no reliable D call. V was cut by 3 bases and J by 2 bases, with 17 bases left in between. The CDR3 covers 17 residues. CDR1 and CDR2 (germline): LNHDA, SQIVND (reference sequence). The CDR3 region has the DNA TGTGCCAGTAGTATGAAATATTTAGGAAGGGGCAATCAGCCCCAGCATTTT. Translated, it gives CASSMKYLGRGNQPQHF.

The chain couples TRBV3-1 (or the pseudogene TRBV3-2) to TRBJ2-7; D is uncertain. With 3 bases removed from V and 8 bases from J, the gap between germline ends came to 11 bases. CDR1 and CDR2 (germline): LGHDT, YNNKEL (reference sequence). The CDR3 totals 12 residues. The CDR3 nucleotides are TGTGCCAGCAGCCAGGGTGCTCAGCAGCAGTACGTC. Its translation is CASSQGAQQQYV.

In DNA form, the CDR3 reads TGTGCCAGCAGCTCAGCGGGACAGAGGTACACTGAAGCTTTCTTT. Translated: CASSSAGQRYTEAFF. This chain joins TRBV7-9 and TRBJ1-1; the match to TRBD1 covers 7 bases. V lost 4 bases, J lost 3 bases, and 8 bases stayed unmatched. CDR1 SEHNR and CDR2 FQNEAQ come from the germline V gene (reference sequence). The CDR3 runs 15 residues.

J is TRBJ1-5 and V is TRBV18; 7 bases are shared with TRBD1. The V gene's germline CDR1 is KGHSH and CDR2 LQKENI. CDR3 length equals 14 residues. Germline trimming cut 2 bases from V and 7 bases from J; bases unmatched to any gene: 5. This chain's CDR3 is CASSPAGGIQPQHF. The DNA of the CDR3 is TGTGCCAGCTCACCAGCAGGGGGTATACAGCCCCAGCATTTT.

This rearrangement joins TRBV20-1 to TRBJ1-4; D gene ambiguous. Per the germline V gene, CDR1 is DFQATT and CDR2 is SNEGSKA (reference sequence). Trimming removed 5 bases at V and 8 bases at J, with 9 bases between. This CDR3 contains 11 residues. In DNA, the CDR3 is TGCAGTGCTTTTAGAGGGGAAAAACTGTTTTTT. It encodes CSAFRGEKLFF.

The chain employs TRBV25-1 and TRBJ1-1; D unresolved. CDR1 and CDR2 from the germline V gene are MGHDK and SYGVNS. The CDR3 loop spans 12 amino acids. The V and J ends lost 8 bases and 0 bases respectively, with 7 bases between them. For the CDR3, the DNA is TGTGCCAGCTACCTTATGAACACTGAAGCTTTCTTT. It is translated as CASYLMNTEAFF.

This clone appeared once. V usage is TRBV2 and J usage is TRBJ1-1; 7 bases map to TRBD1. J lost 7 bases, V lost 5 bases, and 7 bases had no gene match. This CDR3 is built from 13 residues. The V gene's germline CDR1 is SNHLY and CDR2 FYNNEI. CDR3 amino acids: CASSHSTGREAFF. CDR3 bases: TGTGCCAGCAGTCACTCGACAGGGCGTGAAGCTTTCTTT.

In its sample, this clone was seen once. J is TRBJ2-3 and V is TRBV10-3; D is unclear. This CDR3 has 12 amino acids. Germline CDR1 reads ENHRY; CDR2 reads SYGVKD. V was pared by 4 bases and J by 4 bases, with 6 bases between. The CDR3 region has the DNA TGTGCCATCAGTGGACTTGCAGATACGCAGTATTTT. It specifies CAISGLADTQYF.

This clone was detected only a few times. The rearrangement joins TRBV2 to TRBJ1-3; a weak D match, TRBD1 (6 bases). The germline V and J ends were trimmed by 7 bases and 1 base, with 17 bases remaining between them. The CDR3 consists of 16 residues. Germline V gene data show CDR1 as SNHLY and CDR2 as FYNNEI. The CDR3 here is CASTWDTSISGNTIYF. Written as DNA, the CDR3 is TGTGCCAGCACCTGGGACACCTCCATATCTGGAAACACCATATATTTT.

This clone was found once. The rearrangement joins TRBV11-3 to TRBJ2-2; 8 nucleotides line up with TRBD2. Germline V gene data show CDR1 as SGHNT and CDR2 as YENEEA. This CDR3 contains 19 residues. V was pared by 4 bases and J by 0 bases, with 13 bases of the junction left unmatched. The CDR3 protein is CASSSALGVAGPNTGELFF. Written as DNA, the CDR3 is TGTGCCAGCAGCTCAGCCTTGGGGGTAGCGGGGCCGAACACCGGGGAGCTGTTTTTT. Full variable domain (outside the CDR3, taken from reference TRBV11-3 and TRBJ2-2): EAGVVQSPRYKIIEKKQPVAFWCNPISGHNTLYWYLQNLGQGPELLIRYENEEAVDDSQLPKDRFSAERLKGVDSTLKIQPAELGDSAVYLCASSSALGVAGPNTGELFFGEGSRLTVL.

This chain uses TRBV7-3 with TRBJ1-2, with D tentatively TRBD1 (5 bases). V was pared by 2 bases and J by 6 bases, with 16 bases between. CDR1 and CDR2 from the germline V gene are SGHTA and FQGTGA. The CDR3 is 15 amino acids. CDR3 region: CASSLGITGRDGYTF. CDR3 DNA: TGTGCCAGCAGCTTAGGTATCACAGGACGGGATGGCTACACCTTC. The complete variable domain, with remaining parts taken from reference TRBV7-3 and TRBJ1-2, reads GAGVSQTPSNKVTEKGKYVELRCDPISGHTALYWYRQSLGQGPEFLIYFQGTGAADDSGLPNDRFFAVRPEGSVSTLKIQRTERGDSAVYLCASSLGITGRDGYTFGSGTRLTVV.